The clone carrying this TCR beta chain was observed a handful of times. Its antigen is unknown. This record comes from a study of T cell responses to AZD1222 COVID-19 vaccine. Assay used: immunoSEQ multiplex PCR; TCRdb lists only in-frame clones, some missing. Of about 140,000 clones listed, roughly 84% are singletons. Study-level findings and limits: Clonal diversity was possibly underestimated, and white British individuals and females predominated among donors. Receipt of two AZD1222 doses was followed by a rise in Spike-specific TCR breadth and depth.

The sequencing here drew on peripheral blood, taken 28 days after the second AZD1222 dose. This receptor was taken from an adult who received the AZD1222 COVID-19 vaccine.

This chain's CDR3 is CASSNDRADYGYTF. CDR3 coding DNA: TGTGCCAGCAGTAACGACAGGGCTGACTATGGCTACACCTTC. The chain employs TRBV7-2 and TRBJ1-2, with 7 bases identical to TRBD1. V dropped 6 bases and J dropped 3; count of bases not matched to a gene: 7. The CDR3 spans 14 residues. Germline-derived CDR1 and CDR2 are SGHTA and FQGNSA.